The 5 T cell receptor beta chains listed next were all sequenced from one sample in a study of T cell repertoires in cytomegalovirus infection. TCRdb re-called the reads through MiXCR, storing one row per CDR3 protein. Among under 600,000 distinct CDR3 sequences listed, 16% were seen once. Input material: CD8+ T cells from PBMCs. The receptors were gathered from a human donor in good health (CMV status not recorded). Some clones in this sample may be carry-over from other donors' samples.

This clonotype was seen a few times. V gene TRBV29-1 combines with J gene TRBJ2-1; 10 positions agree with TRBD2. Per germline, CDR1 SQVTM and CDR2 ANQGSEA. CDR3 length equals 15 residues. V dropped 6 bases and J dropped 9; count of bases not matched to a gene: 14. The CDR3 spells CSVASGLAGEGEQFF. CDR3 sequence (DNA): TGCAGCGTAGCCTCAGGGCTAGCGGGAGAGGGTGAGCAGTTCTTC.

The sample holds many counts of this clonotype. The CDR3 DNA reads TGTGCCAGCAGTTTAAAGCCGAGCGGAGAGCAGTACTTC. Its protein product is CASSLKPSGEQYF. The gene calls are TRBV12-3 or TRBV12-4 and TRBJ2-7; weak D call: TRBD2 (5 bases). The CDR3 spans 13 residues. Trimming stripped 2 bases from V and 7 bases from J, with 12 bases between.

A word on this clonotype: One base away lies a much larger clone, so this may be a sequencing read error. The CDR3 loop is CATSQVRSNQPQHF. The CDR3 bases are TGTGCCACGTCCCAGGTCAGAAGCAATCAGCCCCAGCATTTT. The chain links TRBV24-1 to TRBJ1-5; the D is unclear. CDR1 and CDR2 (germline): KGHDR, SFDVKD. V lost 10 bases, J lost 1 base, and 13 bases lay in between. The CDR3 extends over 14 amino acids.

At least ten counts were recorded for this clonotype. This rearrangement joins TRBV7-8 to TRBJ1-2, with 7 bases matching TRBD1. Germline trimming cut 4 bases from V and 3 bases from J; bases unmatched to any gene: 11. The CDR3 runs 16 residues. The germline gives CDR1 SGHVS, CDR2 FQNEAQ. This CDR3 reads CASSSPRGGVDYGYTF. DNA of the CDR3: TGTGCCAGCAGCTCCCCAAGAGGGGGCGTAGACTATGGCTACACCTTC.

This clonotype has just a few counts. The V gene is TRBV27, the J gene TRBJ1-6; D is uncertain. Trimming took off 3 bases at V and 8 bases at J, with 17 bases between the two ends. The CDR3 runs 16 residues. CDR1 and CDR2 from the germline V gene are MNHEY and SMNVEV (reference sequence). CDR3 in DNA: TGTGCCAGCAGTTTGGGAACGCACCGCAGGCATTCACCCCTCCACTTT. Amino acids: CASSLGTHRRHSPLHF.